This TCR beta chain was retrieved from a study of PD-L1 blockade in urothelial cancer. Study in general: At 6 weeks and at 3 weeks (second dose) after treatment start, blood was analyzed.

The CDR3 is 17 amino acids. Germline-derived CDR1 and CDR2 are SGHNT and YYREEE (reference sequence). V dropped 4 bases and J dropped 2 bases, with 21 bases sitting between them. Time point described: peripheral blood 6 weeks after treatment start. Synthetically made TCR analog templates were put into each PCR as spikes. Repertoires were generated with immunoSEQ multiplex PCR, while TCRdb's copy carries only in-frame clones and drops some. The sample records 100,000 to 150,000 clones, roughly 88% being singletons. The chain uses TRBV5-4 and TRBJ1-2, with a possible D match to TRBD1 (5 bases). The TCR was taken from a man aged 45 to 65 with urothelial cancer. Sample: PBMCs, taken around atezolizumab (anti-PD-L1) treatment. The CDR3 sequence is CASSGVDEWGLNYGYTF. The CDR3 DNA reads TGTGCCAGCAGCGGGGTCGATGAATGGGGCCTGAACTATGGCTACACCTTC.